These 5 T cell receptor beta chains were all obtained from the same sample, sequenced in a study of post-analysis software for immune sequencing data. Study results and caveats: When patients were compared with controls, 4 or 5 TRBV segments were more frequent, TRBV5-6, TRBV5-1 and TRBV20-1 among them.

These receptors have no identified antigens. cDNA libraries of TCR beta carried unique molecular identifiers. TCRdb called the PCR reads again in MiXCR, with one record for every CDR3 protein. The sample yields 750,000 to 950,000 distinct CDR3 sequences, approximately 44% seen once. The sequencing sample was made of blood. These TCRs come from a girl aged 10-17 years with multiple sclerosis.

CDR3 in DNA: TGTGCCAGCAGCTTAGTCTGGACAGGGGACCCCCCCACCTACGAGCAGTACTTC. Protein product: CASSLVWTGDPPTYEQYF. The genes are TRBV7-2 and TRBJ2-5; 9 positions match TRBD1. The DNA end lines up better with TRBJ2-7; the J call may be wrong. Germline V lookup: CDR1 SGHTA, CDR2 FQGNSA. The CDR3 runs 18 residues.

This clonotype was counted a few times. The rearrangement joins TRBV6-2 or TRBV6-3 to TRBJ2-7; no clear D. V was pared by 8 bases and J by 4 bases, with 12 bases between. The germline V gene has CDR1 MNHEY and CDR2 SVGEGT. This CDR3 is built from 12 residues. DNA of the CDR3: TGTGCCAGCTCGCCGGCGAGGTACGAGCAGTACTTC. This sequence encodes CASSPARYEQYF.

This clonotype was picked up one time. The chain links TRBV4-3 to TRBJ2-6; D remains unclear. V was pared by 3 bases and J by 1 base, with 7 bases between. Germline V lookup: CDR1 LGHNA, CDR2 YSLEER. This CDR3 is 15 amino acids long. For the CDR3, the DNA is TGCGCCAGCAGCCAGACTTTATCTGGGGCCAACGTCCTGACTTTC. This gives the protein CASSQTLSGANVLTF.

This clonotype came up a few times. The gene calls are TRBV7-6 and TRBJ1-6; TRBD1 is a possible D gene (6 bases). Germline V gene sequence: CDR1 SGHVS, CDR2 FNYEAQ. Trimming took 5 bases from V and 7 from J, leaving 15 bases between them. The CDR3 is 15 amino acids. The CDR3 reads CASSLGRGANSPLHF. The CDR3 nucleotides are TGTGCCAGCAGCCTCGGGAGGGGGGCAAATTCACCCCTCCACTTT.

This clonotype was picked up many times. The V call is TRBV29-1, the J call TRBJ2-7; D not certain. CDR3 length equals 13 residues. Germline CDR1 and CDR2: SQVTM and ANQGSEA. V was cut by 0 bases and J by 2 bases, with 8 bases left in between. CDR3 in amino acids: CSVEDGVTYEQYF. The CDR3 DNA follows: TGCAGCGTTGAAGATGGTGTGACCTACGAGCAGTACTTC.